Listed below are T cell receptor beta chains from one sample, sequenced in a study of high-grade serous ovarian cancer treatment subgroups. Sequenced by immunoSEQ multiplex PCR; TCRdb stores in-frame clones only, minus some. Of 2,500 to 3,500 clones in the sample, 63% were seen once. Specimen: tumor tissue. The receptors stem from a human donor with high-grade serous ovarian cancer. CDR3s include the opening cysteine and the closing phenylalanine or tryptophan. A D gene is named only where the DNA matches it firmly. Expanded clones are given a class, and other clones once, few, many or no size at all.

clone_size: few
cdr3_length: 16
j_call: TRBJ1-4
d_call: TRBD1
v_call: TRBV18
cdr3_aa: CASSPGQAALIEKLFF
cdr3_nt: TGTGCCAGCTCACCAGGACAGGCCGCGCTGATTGAAAAACTGTTTTTT

clone_size: few
cdr3_length: 15
j_call: TRBJ1-1
d_call: -
v_call: TRBV7-6
cdr3_aa: CASSSNKGMNTEAFF
cdr3_nt: TGTGCCAGCAGCTCCAATAAAGGCATGAACACTGAAGCTTTCTTT

clone_size: medium-sized
cdr3_length: 15
j_call: TRBJ2-1
d_call: TRBD2
v_call: TRBV27
cdr3_aa: CAARERELNHNEQFF
cdr3_nt: TGTGCCGCAAGGGAGCGGGAGTTAAATCACAATGAGCAGTTCTTC

clone_size: -
cdr3_length: 15
j_call: TRBJ1-1
d_call: -
v_call: TRBV6-5
cdr3_aa: CASSYNSQGTTEAFF
cdr3_nt: TGTGCCAGCAGTTACAATTCGCAGGGAACCACTGAAGCTTTCTTT

clone_size: -
cdr3_length: 11
j_call: TRBJ2-7
d_call: -
v_call: TRBV6-5
cdr3_aa: CASSLGTEQYF
cdr3_nt: TGTGCCAGCAGCCTCGGGACCGAGCAGTACTTC

clone_size: -
cdr3_length: 15
j_call: TRBJ1-2
d_call: TRBD1
v_call: TRBV6-5
cdr3_aa: CASSYGDRVTYGYTF
cdr3_nt: TGTGCCAGCAGTTATGGGGACAGGGTGACCTATGGCTACACCTTC

clone_size: -
cdr3_length: 13
j_call: TRBJ1-5
d_call: -
v_call: TRBV27
cdr3_aa: CASSFGSGQPQHF
cdr3_nt: TGTGCCAGCAGTTTCGGCTCGGGGCAGCCCCAGCATTTT

clone_size: medium-sized
cdr3_length: 16
j_call: TRBJ2-3
d_call: -
v_call: TRBV14
cdr3_aa: CASSSRTGGDTDTQYF
cdr3_nt: TGTGCCAGCAGCTCCCGAACAGGGGGGGACACAGATACGCAGTATTTT

clone_size: few
cdr3_length: 11
j_call: TRBJ2-7
d_call: -
v_call: TRBV20-1
cdr3_aa: CSARDNYEQYF
cdr3_nt: TGCAGTGCTAGAGATAACTACGAGCAGTACTTC

clone_size: once
cdr3_length: 13
j_call: TRBJ1-1
d_call: -
v_call: TRBV30
cdr3_aa: CAWRGAGNTEAFF
cdr3_nt: TGTGCCTGGAGGGGAGCAGGGAACACTGAAGCTTTCTTT

clone_size: -
cdr3_length: 16
j_call: TRBJ1-3
d_call: TRBD1
v_call: TRBV19
cdr3_aa: CASRSRGISSGNTIYF
cdr3_nt: TGTGCCAGTAGGTCCAGGGGGATTAGCTCTGGAAACACCATATATTTT

clone_size: -
cdr3_length: 15
j_call: TRBJ2-2
d_call: -
v_call: TRBV19
cdr3_aa: CASSIEAAGAGELFF
cdr3_nt: TGTGCCAGTAGTATAGAGGCGGCCGGGGCCGGGGAGCTGTTTTTT

clone_size: -
cdr3_length: 15
j_call: TRBJ2-5
d_call: -
v_call: TRBV4-1
cdr3_aa: CASSLGAGGEETQYF
cdr3_nt: TGCGCCAGCAGCCTAGGGGCCGGTGGGGAAGAGACCCAGTACTTC

clone_size: -
cdr3_length: 15
j_call: TRBJ2-7
d_call: TRBD2
v_call: TRBV5-6
cdr3_aa: CASSLGEGYLYEQYF
cdr3_nt: TGTGCCAGCAGCTTGGGGGAGGGCTATCTGTACGAGCAGTACTTC

clone_size: -
cdr3_length: 14
j_call: TRBJ1-1
d_call: -
v_call: TRBV19
cdr3_aa: CASSEQGFGTEAFF
cdr3_nt: TGTGCCAGTAGTGAACAGGGCTTCGGCACTGAAGCTTTCTTT

clone_size: few
cdr3_length: 14
j_call: TRBJ1-2
d_call: TRBD1
v_call: TRBV7-9
cdr3_aa: CASRHGTGISGYTF
cdr3_nt: TGTGCCAGCAGACACGGGACAGGGATAAGTGGCTACACCTTC

clone_size: medium-sized
cdr3_length: 15
j_call: TRBJ2-7
d_call: -
v_call: TRBV7-8
cdr3_aa: CASSSRQGPSYEQYF
cdr3_nt: TGTGCCAGCAGCTCCCGGCAGGGGCCATCCTACGAGCAGTACTTC

clone_size: few
cdr3_length: 12
j_call: TRBJ1-6
d_call: TRBD1
v_call: TRBV2
cdr3_aa: CASSSTGASLHF
cdr3_nt: TGTGCCAGCAGTAGTACAGGGGCCTCCCTCCACTTT

clone_size: -
cdr3_length: 16
j_call: TRBJ1-4
d_call: -
v_call: TRBV5-4
cdr3_aa: CASSFEGTATNEKLFF
cdr3_nt: TGTGCCAGCAGCTTCGAGGGGACTGCAACTAATGAAAAACTGTTTTTT

clone_size: -
cdr3_length: 14
j_call: TRBJ1-4
d_call: -
v_call: TRBV11-3
cdr3_aa: CASSYSSTNEKLFF
cdr3_nt: TGTGCCAGCAGCTACAGTTCAACTAATGAAAAACTGTTTTTT

clone_size: -
cdr3_length: 14
j_call: TRBJ1-4
d_call: -
v_call: TRBV7-2
cdr3_aa: CASSRGGINEKLFF
cdr3_nt: TGTGCCAGCAGCCGGGGGGGTATTAATGAAAAACTGTTTTTT

clone_size: large
cdr3_length: 12
j_call: TRBJ2-7
d_call: -
v_call: TRBV6-1
cdr3_aa: CASQDWVYEQYF
cdr3_nt: TGTGCCAGCCAGGACTGGGTGTACGAGCAGTACTTC

clone_size: -
cdr3_length: 17
j_call: TRBJ2-7
d_call: -
v_call: TRBV29-1
cdr3_aa: CSVEGIQGTLGNYEQYF
cdr3_nt: TGCAGCGTTGAAGGTATCCAGGGGACTCTTGGGAACTACGAGCAGTACTTC

clone_size: -
cdr3_length: 14
j_call: TRBJ1-3
d_call: TRBD1
v_call: TRBV30
cdr3_aa: CAWTTGNSGNTIYF
cdr3_nt: TGTGCCTGGACGACAGGGAACTCTGGAAACACCATATATTTT

clone_size: -
cdr3_length: 13
j_call: TRBJ1-2
d_call: -
v_call: TRBV5-4
cdr3_aa: CASSTGRHYGYTF
cdr3_nt: TGTGCCAGCAGCACGGGACGGCACTATGGCTACACCTTC

clone_size: -
cdr3_length: 15
j_call: TRBJ1-2
d_call: -
v_call: TRBV15
cdr3_aa: CATSRTDSAVLGYTF
cdr3_nt: TGTGCCACCAGCAGGACGGACAGCGCGGTGTTGGGCTACACCTTC

clone_size: -
cdr3_length: 16
j_call: TRBJ1-1
d_call: -
v_call: TRBV27
cdr3_aa: CASGRLVSAMNTEAFF
cdr3_nt: TGTGCCAGCGGTAGACTTGTCAGTGCGATGAACACTGAAGCTTTCTTT